The 10 T cell receptor beta chains below all came from one sample that was sequenced in a study of blood T cells in healthy people across ages. The use of a sample-barcoded 5' primer and a J-beta primer mix characterized a second PCR of roughly 7 to 11 cycles. One entry per CDR3 protein results from TCRdb running MiXCR on the 5' RACE reads. Among hundreds of thousands of distinct CDR3 sequences listed, about 32% were seen once. The specimen sequenced was blood. Every receptor here comes from a woman at least 80 years old in good health.

The rearrangement uses TRBV4-2 and TRBJ2-7; a possible D gene is TRBD2 (7 bases). V was clipped by 0 bases and J by 1 base, with 13 bases between them. CDR1 is LGHNA, CDR2 YNFKEQ, per germline. The CDR3 extends over 16 amino acids. CDR3 residues: CASSQDGRGTSYEQYF. The CDR3 DNA is TGTGCCAGCAGCCAAGATGGGCGGGGGACATCCTACGAGCAGTACTTC.

The chain has TRBV6-2 or TRBV6-3 and TRBJ2-1; 12 positions match TRBD2. CDR1 is MNHEY and CDR2 is SVGEGT in the germline V gene. The trim removed 6 bases at V and 7 bases at J, leaving 4 bases unmatched. The CDR3 covers 14 residues. CDR3 nucleotides: TGTGCCAGCAGAACTAGCGGGGGGTGGAATGAGCAGTTCTTC. This codes for CASRTSGGWNEQFF.

Only a few counts were recorded for this clonotype. This chain uses TRBV5-5 with TRBJ1-1; no reliable D call. V was pared by 4 bases and J by 5 bases, with 12 bases between. Germline values: CDR1 SGHKS, CDR2 YYEKEE (reference sequence). The CDR3 runs 13 residues. DNA of the CDR3: TGTGCCAGCAGCCACCGGGGTATGACTGAAGCTTTCTTT. Its translation: CASSHRGMTEAFF.

This clonotype was detected many times. The CDR3 DNA reads as TGTGCCAGCAGTGTTACATTGACCGGGGAGCTGTTTTTT. Translating gives CASSVTLTGELFF. V and J are TRBV6-1 and TRBJ2-2; D is unresolved. CDR1 is MNHNS, CDR2 SASEGT, per germline. V dropped 4 bases and J dropped 5 bases, with 8 bases sitting between them. This CDR3 has 13 amino acids.

This clonotype appeared a few times. A much larger clone lies a single base off, so this may be a read error. The V gene is TRBV6-1, the J gene TRBJ2-5; the D gene is possibly TRBD1 (6 bases). Germline values: CDR1 MNHNS, CDR2 SASEGT. This CDR3 contains 15 residues. The CDR3 region has the DNA TGTGCCAGCAGAGAAGAGGGGGATGTATGGGAGACCCAGTACTTC. Protein sequence: CASREEGDVWETQYF.

This clonotype was seen at least ten times. The genes are TRBV20-1 and TRBJ2-7; 7 nucleotides align to TRBD2. Germline V lookup: CDR1 DFQATT, CDR2 SNEGSKA (reference sequence). The V and J ends lost 4 bases and 3 bases, in that order; junction bases with no gene match: 9. This CDR3 has 14 residues. CDR3 coding DNA: TGCAGTGCTATAAGGGAGGGTAATTTCTACGAGCAGTACTTC. It is translated as CSAIREGNFYEQYF.

The chain joins TRBV4-1 to TRBJ2-3, with a weak D call TRBD2 (5 bases). This CDR3 contains 15 residues. Trimming cost V 4 bases and J 6 bases, with 17 bases left between them. Germline assignment: CDR1 MGHRA and CDR2 YSYEKL. The CDR3 nucleotides are TGCGCCAGCAGCCTACAAGGAGGCAGAGGGGATACGCAGTATTTT. It translates to CASSLQGGRGDTQYF.

Turning to this clonotype: A much larger clone lies one base from this, so it may be a read error. This chain uses TRBV6-2 or TRBV6-3 with TRBJ2-3; TRBD2 is a possible D gene (6 bases). The length of the CDR3 is 13 residues. V was trimmed by 6 bases and J by 8 bases, leaving 15 bases between them. Per the germline V gene, CDR1 is MNHEY and CDR2 is SVGEGT. CDR3 sequence reads: CASSLASGSTQYF. The CDR3 DNA reads TGTGCCAGCAGCTTAGCCTCCGGGAGTACGCAGTATTTT.

V is TRBV5-1 and J is TRBJ1-1; D gene uncertain. V lost 1 base, J lost 3 bases, and 10 bases lay in between. The CDR3 has 14 amino acids. Germline V gene data show CDR1 as SGHRS and CDR2 as YFSETQ. The CDR3 sequence is CASSLNNFYTEAFF. DNA for the CDR3: TGCGCCAGCAGCTTGAACAACTTCTACACTGAAGCTTTCTTT.

J is TRBJ1-1 and V is TRBV6-2 or TRBV6-3; D ambiguous. Trimming left V 6 bases short and J 9 bases short, with 17 bases between. Looked up from germline, CDR1 is MNHEY and CDR2 is SVGEGT. This CDR3 is built from 13 residues. DNA of the CDR3: TGTGCCAGCAGGATACTACCCGACGACAAAGCTTTCTTT. This gives the protein CASRILPDDKAFF.